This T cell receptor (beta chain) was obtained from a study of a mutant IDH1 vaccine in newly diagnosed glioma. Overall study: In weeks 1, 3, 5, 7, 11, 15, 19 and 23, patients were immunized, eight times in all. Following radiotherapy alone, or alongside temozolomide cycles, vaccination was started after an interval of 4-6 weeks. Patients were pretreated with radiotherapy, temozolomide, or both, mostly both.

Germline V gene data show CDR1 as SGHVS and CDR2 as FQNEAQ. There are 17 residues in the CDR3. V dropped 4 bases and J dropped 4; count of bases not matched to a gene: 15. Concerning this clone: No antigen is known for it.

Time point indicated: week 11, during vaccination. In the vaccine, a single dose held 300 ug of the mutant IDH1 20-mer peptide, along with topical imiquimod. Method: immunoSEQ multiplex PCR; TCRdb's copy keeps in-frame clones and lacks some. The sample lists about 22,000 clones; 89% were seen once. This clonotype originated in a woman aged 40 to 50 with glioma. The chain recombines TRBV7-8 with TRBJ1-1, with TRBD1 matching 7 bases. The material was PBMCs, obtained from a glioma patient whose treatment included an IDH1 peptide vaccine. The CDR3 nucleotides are TGTGCCAGCAGCTCCCGTTGGGACAGAATGGTGGGCACTGAAGCTTTCTTT. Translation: CASSSRWDRMVGTEAFF.